These T cell receptor beta chains were read from a single sample in a study of blood T cell repertoires in COVID-19. Profiling relied on immunoSEQ multiplex PCR, and the TCRdb table lists in-frame clones only, not all of them. The table records tens of thousands of clones, approximately 92% of them present only once. Material: peripheral blood. All receptors derive from a man aged 55-75 years with acute or convalescent COVID-19. CDR3s include the opening cysteine and the closing phenylalanine or tryptophan. D genes are given only for firm matches. Where a row states a size, it is once, few, many or the class of an expanded clone; other rows omit it.

>TRBV28|TRBD2|TRBJ2-7|-
TGTGCCAGCAGCCCCAACCAAAGGCTAGCGGGGGGCGAGCAGTACTTC
CASSPNQRLAGGEQYF
>TRBV7-9|-|TRBJ2-7|-
TGTGCCAGCAGCTCCAGACAGGACCCCTACGAGCAGTACTTC
CASSSRQDPYEQYF
>TRBV9|TRBD2|TRBJ2-1|-
TGTGCCAGCAGCGTAGCTCCCCAGCGGGAGGGCTATGAGCAGTTCTTC
CASSVAPQREGYEQFF
>TRBV6-5|-|TRBJ2-7|-
TGTGCCAGCAGGGCCACAGGGAGTTACGAGCAGTACTTC
CASRATGSYEQYF
>TRBV6-5|-|TRBJ2-7|-
TGTGCCACCACAGGGAAGGGTTCTTACGAGCAGTACTTC
CATTGKGSYEQYF
>TRBV9|TRBD2|TRBJ2-3|-
TGTGCCAGCAGCTCCCCCGGGACTAGCGGGAGGTCAGATACGCAGTATTTT
CASSSPGTSGRSDTQYF
>TRBV5-6|-|TRBJ1-2|-
TGTGCCAGCAGCACTAATCGGGGAAACTATGGCTACACCTTC
CASSTNRGNYGYTF
>TRBV19|-|TRBJ1-5|-
TGTGCCAGTAGTGTGACAGGACCCAATCAGCCCCAGCATTTT
CASSVTGPNQPQHF
>TRBV11-2|-|TRBJ2-1|-
TGTGCCAGCAGCCCAACAGGGATCTCCTACAATGAGCAGTTCTTC
CASSPTGISYNEQFF
>TRBV11-2|-|TRBJ2-1|-
TGTGCCAGCAGCTTAGGCCGGAGGGGTGAGCAGTTCTTC
CASSLGRRGEQFF
>TRBV5-6|-|TRBJ2-7|-
TGTGCCAGCAGCACGGACACCTACGAGCAGTACTTC
CASSTDTYEQYF
>TRBV28|-|TRBJ1-1|-
TGTGCCAGCAGAGTACAGATGAACACTGAAGCTTTCTTT
CASRVQMNTEAFF
>TRBV6-2/TRBV6-3|TRBD2|TRBJ2-1|-
TGTGCCAGCAGCCCCAGGACTAGCGGGAGCCCCTCCTACAATGAGCAGTTCTTC
CASSPRTSGSPSYNEQFF
>TRBV27|TRBD1|TRBJ1-2|-
TGTGCCAGCAGTTCCCTTGGGACAGCTCGGGCTGGCTACACCTTC
CASSSLGTARAGYTF
>TRBV7-9|-|TRBJ1-6|-
TGTGCCAGTCAACCAAGGGGCCTAAGCTCCTATAATTCACCCCTCCACTTT
CASQPRGLSSYNSPLHF
>TRBV29-1|-|TRBJ2-6|-
TGCAGCGTTGTACAGGACTCTGGGGCCAACGTCCTGACTTTC
CSVVQDSGANVLTF
>TRBV5-4|TRBD1|TRBJ1-1|-
TGTGCCAGCAGCTTGGACCCGACAGGGGGCCTGAACACTGAAGCTTTCTTT
CASSLDPTGGLNTEAFF
>TRBV28|-|TRBJ1-1|-
TGTGCCAGCATAGAAGGCGGAGAGGGGAACACTGAAGCTTTCTTT
CASIEGGEGNTEAFF
>TRBV5-4|TRBD1|TRBJ1-1|-
TGTGCCAGCAGCTGGGACAGAAACACTGAAGCTTTCTTT
CASSWDRNTEAFF
>TRBV25-1|-|TRBJ1-4|-
TGTGCCAGCAGCAGGCGATCAACTAATGAAAAACTGTTTTTT
CASSRRSTNEKLFF
>TRBV5-1|TRBD1|TRBJ2-1|-
TGCGCCAGCTCCCGGGACAGGGTAATCAATGAGCAGTTCTTC
CASSRDRVINEQFF
>TRBV28|-|TRBJ1-2|-
TGTGCCTACAGGGTCATGGATGGCTACACCTTC
CAYRVMDGYTF
>TRBV6-6|-|TRBJ1-6|-
TGTGCCAGCAGTTCCATCGGGGGAGTTGGATCACCCCTCCACTTT
CASSSIGGVGSPLHF
>TRBV15|-|TRBJ1-1|-
TGTGCCACCAGCAGAACGGCCAGGGGATCTGAAGCTTTCTTT
CATSRTARGSEAFF
>TRBV28|TRBD1|TRBJ1-2|-
TGTGCCAGCTTGTTTCCGGGACAGGGAAGGAATGGCTACACCTTC
CASLFPGQGRNGYTF
>TRBV28|TRBD1|TRBJ1-2|-
TGTGCCAGCAGTCTTAGGACAGGTGTCGGCTACACCTTC
CASSLRTGVGYTF
>TRBV4-3|-|TRBJ1-1|-
TGCGCCAGCAGCCAAGTGGGAGGGCCAGCTTTCTTT
CASSQVGGPAFF
>TRBV5-1|-|TRBJ2-3|-
TGCGCCAGCAGCGGCCCGGGGGGCACCAGGGATACGCAGTATTTT
CASSGPGGTRDTQYF
>TRBV19|TRBD1|TRBJ1-1|-
TGTGCCAGTAGTACCCCGGGACAGGGTCCCACTGAAGCTTTCTTT
CASSTPGQGPTEAFF
>TRBV11-3|TRBD2|TRBJ2-1|-
TGTGCCAGCAGCCCAGAGGCTAGCGGGAGGGGCTCCTACAATGAGCAGTTCTTC
CASSPEASGRGSYNEQFF
>TRBV18|-|TRBJ2-7|-
TGTGCCAGCTCCAAGGCGGACTACGAGCAGTACTTC
CASSKADYEQYF
>TRBV18|TRBD1|TRBJ2-1|once
TGTGCCAGCTCACCACGGGGGACAGGGGGCGGCAATGAGCAGTTCTTC
CASSPRGTGGGNEQFF
>TRBV4-1|-|TRBJ2-2|-
TGCGCCAGCAGCCAAGTTGTAGGGAGAAACACCGGGGAGCTGTTTTTT
CASSQVVGRNTGELFF
>TRBV7-9|-|TRBJ1-2|-
TGTGCCAGCAGCCCAACAGGGATCGACTATGGCTACACCTTC
CASSPTGIDYGYTF
>TRBV29-1|TRBD2|TRBJ2-3|-
TGCAGCGTTGAGACTAGCGGGGGGTCAGATACGCAGTATTTT
CSVETSGGSDTQYF
>TRBV25-1|TRBD1|TRBJ2-2|once
TGTGCCAGCAGTGAATGGGGACAGGGGGAGGGCGGGGAGCTGTTTTTT
CASSEWGQGEGGELFF
>TRBV2|-|TRBJ2-1|-
TGTGCCAGCAGTGAACTTAGCGGACGTTACAATGAGCAGTTCTTC
CASSELSGRYNEQFF